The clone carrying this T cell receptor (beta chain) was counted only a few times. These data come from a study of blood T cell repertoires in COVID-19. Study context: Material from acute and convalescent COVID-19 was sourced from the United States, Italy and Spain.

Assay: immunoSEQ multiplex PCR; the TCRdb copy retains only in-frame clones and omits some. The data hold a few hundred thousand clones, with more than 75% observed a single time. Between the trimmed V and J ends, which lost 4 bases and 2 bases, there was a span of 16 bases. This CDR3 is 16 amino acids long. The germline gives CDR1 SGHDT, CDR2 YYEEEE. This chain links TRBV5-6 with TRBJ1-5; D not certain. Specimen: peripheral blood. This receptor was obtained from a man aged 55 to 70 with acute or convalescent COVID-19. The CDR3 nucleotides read TGTGCCAGCAGCCTAGCCGGGGTCTCGGGCAATCAGCCCCAGCATTTT. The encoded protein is CASSLAGVSGNQPQHF.